This TCR beta chain comes out of a study of T cell responses to AZD1222 COVID-19 vaccine. Whole-study results and caveats: Clonal diversity may have been underestimated in mostly white British donors.

Comments on this clone: Its antigen is currently unknown.

Sequenced by immunoSEQ multiplex PCR; TCRdb stores in-frame clones only, minus some. The sample contains 120,000 to 150,000 clones, around 84% of which appear only once. The CDR3 consists of 15 residues. The germline CDR1 and CDR2 sequences are LGHNT and FRNRAP. Germline trimming cut 6 bases from V and 4 bases from J; bases unmatched to any gene: 3. J is TRBJ2-2 and V is TRBV12-5; 12 bases map to TRBD1. The receptor was derived from an adult who received the AZD1222 COVID-19 vaccine. The source was peripheral blood, collected 28 days after the second AZD1222 dose. CDR3 residues: CASGQGQGATGELFF. The CDR3 region has the DNA TGTGCTAGTGGACAGGGACAGGGGGCCACCGGGGAGCTGTTTTTT. Supplemented by reference TRBV12-5 and TRBJ2-2, the full variable domain reads DARVTQTPRHKVTEMGQEVTMRCQPILGHNTVFWYRQTMMQGLELLAYFRNRAPLDDSGMPKDRFSAEMPDATLATLKIQPSEPRDSAVYFCASGQGQGATGELFFGEGSRLTVL.